These 29 T cell receptor beta chains were all obtained from the same sample, sequenced in a study of T-cell memory formation after mild COVID-19. TCRdb re-called the 5' RACE reads with MiXCR, one entry per CDR3 protein. The sample includes a few hundred thousand distinct CDR3 sequences, 20% to 25% of them seen just once. Material for sequencing was PBMCs or a T cell subset sorted from them (not recorded which). The receptors were gathered from a man between 18 and 29 years old who had mild COVID-19 (a few samples of this study predate the infection). Cell type and time point are not known.

Ten or more counts support this clonotype. The CDR3 sequence is CASSPRTSGVEFF. The CDR3 DNA is TGTGCCAGCAGTCCACGGACTAGCGGGGTAGAGTTCTTC. This chain links TRBV27 with TRBJ2-1; TRBD2 matches 12 bases. Per germline, CDR1 MNHEY and CDR2 SMNVEV (reference sequence). The V and J ends lost 5 bases and 14 bases, in that order; junction bases with no gene match: 7. The CDR3 runs 13 residues.

This clonotype was seen repeatedly, ten times or more. This rearrangement joins TRBV28 to TRBJ2-7; D remains unclear. CDR1 is MDHEN and CDR2 is SYDVKM in the germline V gene. This CDR3 has 13 amino acids. V lost 3 bases and J 3 bases, leaving 9 bases between the germline ends. CDR3 sequence reads: CASSLDGLYEQYF. In DNA form, the CDR3 reads TGTGCCAGCAGTTTGGACGGTCTCTACGAGCAGTACTTC.

The chain couples TRBV4-3 to TRBJ2-3; D is unresolved. Germline CDR1 LGHNA, CDR2 YSLEER. This CDR3 spans 14 amino acids. Trimming pared 1 base from V and 2 bases from J, leaving 7 bases between. CDR3 bases: TGCGCCAGCAGCCAAGGGACGTTCACAGATACGCAGTATTTT. This codes for CASSQGTFTDTQYF.

This clonotype has more than one count but fewer than ten. V gene TRBV7-9 combines with J gene TRBJ2-1; perhaps TRBD1 as D (5 bases). CDR1 and CDR2 (germline): SEHNR, FQNEAQ (reference sequence). This CDR3 comprises 16 residues. Trimming shortened V by 7 bases and J by 0 bases, and 16 bases separated the two germline ends. The CDR3 protein is CASNVFRERSYNEQFF. The CDR3 bases are TGTGCCAGCAACGTTTTCAGGGAACGCTCCTACAATGAGCAGTTCTTC. Together with reference TRBV7-9 and TRBJ2-1, the CDR3 gives the full variable domain: DTGVSQNPRHKITKRGQNVTFRCDPISEHNRLYWYRQTLGQGPEFLTYFQNEAQLEKSRLLSDRFSAERPKGSFSTLEIQRTEQGDSAMYLCASNVFRERSYNEQFFGPGTRLTVL.

At least ten counts were recorded for this clonotype. The chain recombines TRBV7-2 with TRBJ1-1; 7 bases match TRBD1. The CDR3 is 14 residues long. V was pared by 7 bases and J by 1 base, with 6 bases of the junction left unmatched. Germline CDR1 reads SGHTA; CDR2 reads FQGNSA. CDR3 DNA: TGTGCCAGCACCATGAGGACAGGGAACACTGAAGCTTTCTTT. Its protein is CASTMRTGNTEAFF. Full variable domain (outside the CDR3, taken from reference TRBV7-2 and TRBJ1-1): GAGVSQSPSNKVTEKGKDVELRCDPISGHTALYWYRQSLGQGLEFLIYFQGNSAPDKSGLPSDRFSAERTGGSVSTLTIQRTQQEDSAVYLCASTMRTGNTEAFFGQGTRLTVV.

This sequence joins TRBV7-8 and TRBJ2-1; 14 bases are a match to TRBD2. Germline V gene sequence: CDR1 SGHVS, CDR2 FQNEAQ. This CDR3 has 15 residues. V dropped 4 bases and J dropped 8; count of bases not matched to a gene: 4. The CDR3 DNA reads as TGTGCCAGCAGCTCACCGGGACTAGCGGGGGATGAGCAGTTCTTC. Amino acid sequence: CASSSPGLAGDEQFF.

The chain has TRBV20-1 and TRBJ1-1; maybe TRBD1 (6 bases). Germline CDR1 DFQATT, CDR2 SNEGSKA (reference sequence). The CDR3 has 16 amino acids. V was cut by 0 bases and J by 0 bases, with 14 bases left in between. Written as DNA, the CDR3 is TGCAGTGCTAGAGAGATTAGTGGGGGGCTGAACACTGAAGCTTTCTTT. This encodes CSAREISGGLNTEAFF.

This chain links TRBV7-9 with TRBJ2-5, with D hard to call. V lost 6 bases and J 5 bases, leaving 13 bases between the germline ends. Germline lookup yields CDR1 SEHNR and CDR2 FQNEAQ (reference sequence). The CDR3 loop spans 13 amino acids. CDR3 DNA: TGTGCCAGCAGTGACCAAAGTTGGGAGACCCAGTACTTC. This translates into CASSDQSWETQYF.

Notes on this clonotype: A clone one base away is much larger, so this may be a read error. V and J are TRBV5-6 and TRBJ2-2; D perhaps matches TRBD2 (5 bases). From germline, CDR1 is SGHDT and CDR2 YYEEEE. The CDR3 has 15 amino acids. V lost 2 bases and J 8 bases, leaving 16 bases between the germline ends. CDR3 coding DNA: TGTGCCAGCAGCTTCTACAGTGAGGTAGCGGGGGAGCTGTTTTTT. It translates to CASSFYSEVAGELFF.

This clonotype occurred many times. The chain recombines TRBV7-9 with TRBJ1-4; D is perhaps TRBD1 (6 bases). Between the trimmed V and J ends, which lost 4 bases and 7 bases, there was a span of 16 bases. The CDR3 extends over 15 amino acids. Germline values: CDR1 SEHNR, CDR2 FQNEAQ (reference sequence). CDR3 loop: CASSYRQATSEKLFF. For the CDR3, the DNA is TGTGCCAGCAGCTACCGACAGGCGACCAGTGAAAAACTGTTTTTT.

This chain connects TRBV6-5 to TRBJ2-7, with no clear D. The CDR3 is 13 amino acids. The V end lost 2 bases, the J end lost 6 bases, and 11 bases lay between the germline ends. Germline CDR1 and CDR2: MNHEY and SVGAGI. The CDR3 here is CASSYGPDREQYV. CDR3 in DNA: TGTGCCAGCAGTTACGGACCCGATCGCGAGCAGTACGTC.

Many counts were recorded for this clonotype. J is TRBJ1-2 and V is TRBV7-3; perhaps TRBD1 as D (6 bases). The CDR3 spans 14 residues. Germline CDR1 SGHTA, CDR2 FQGTGA. The V and J ends lost 0 bases and 8 bases respectively, with 13 bases between them. The CDR3 is CASSLTGPGEGYTF. In DNA form, the CDR3 reads TGTGCCAGCAGCTTAACGGGGCCAGGGGAAGGCTACACCTTC.

Here the CDR3 DNA reads TGCGCCAGCAGCTTGGCCATGGGTGTATACAATGAGCAGTTCTTC. Translated: CASSLAMGVYNEQFF. The chain combines TRBV5-1 with TRBJ2-1, with D unclear. This CDR3 spans 15 amino acids. Trimming pared 0 bases from V and 4 bases from J, leaving 11 bases between. Germline V gene data show CDR1 as SGHRS and CDR2 as YFSETQ.

The chain has TRBV2 and TRBJ2-3; D call uncertain. Germline V gene data show CDR1 as SNHLY and CDR2 as FYNNEI. The CDR3 contains 12 residues. V gave up 7 bases and J gave up 2 bases, with 7 bases separating them. The CDR3, as DNA: TGTGCCAGCAACCCCGCCACAGATACGCAGTATTTT. This gives the protein CASNPATDTQYF.

Only a few counts were recorded for this clonotype. The chain combines TRBV9 with TRBJ2-2, with D unclear. The CDR3 is made up of 14 amino acids. The ends were cut back, 5 bases at V and 1 base at J, with 9 bases in the middle. Germline values: CDR1 SGDLS, CDR2 YYNGEE. The DNA of the CDR3 is TGTGCCAGCAGTAACCTCGGGAACACCGGGGAGCTGTTTTTT. Its translation: CASSNLGNTGELFF.

Only one count was recorded for this clonotype. This chain joins TRBV15 and TRBJ2-7, with TRBD1 matching over 11 bases. Looked up from germline, CDR1 is LNHNV and CDR2 is YYDKDF (reference sequence). The CDR3 extends over 15 amino acids. V gave up 1 base and J gave up 4 bases; unmatched junction bases: 3. CDR3 sequence (DNA): TGTGCCACCAGCAGAGCGGGACAGGGGGAGTACGAGCAGTACTTC. Its translation: CATSRAGQGEYEQYF.

The chain links TRBV11-2 to TRBJ2-1, with unresolved D. V dropped 2 bases and J dropped 12 bases, with 11 bases sitting between them. The CDR3 extends over 12 amino acids. Germline V gene lookup returns CDR1 SGHAT and CDR2 FQNNGV. Here the CDR3 DNA reads TGTGCCAGCAGCTTACTCGTAGGGTGGCAGTTCTTC. Translated, it gives CASSLLVGWQFF.

V is TRBV6-5 and J is TRBJ2-5; 8 bases map to TRBD1. Germline CDR1 and CDR2: MNHEY and SVGAGI. J lost 1 base, V lost 0 bases, and 7 bases had no gene match. The CDR3 loop spans 17 amino acids. This chain's CDR3 is CASSYSPGQESQETQYF. The CDR3 DNA reads TGTGCCAGCAGTTACTCGCCGGGACAGGAGTCCCAAGAGACCCAGTACTTC.

The rearrangement links TRBV7-9 to TRBJ1-3; no clear D gene. From germline, CDR1 is SEHNR and CDR2 FQNEAQ (reference sequence). The CDR3 sequence is 16 residues long. Trimming took off 5 bases at V and 4 bases at J, with 18 bases between the two ends. In nucleotides, the CDR3 is TGTGCCAGCAGCCCCGCCGGTCGCAGCTTCGGAAACACCATATATTTT. This sequence encodes CASSPAGRSFGNTIYF.

The CDR3 bases are TGCGCCAGCGGAAAGGGACAGCCAGGCACCGGGGAGCTGTTTTTT. Translating it yields CASGKGQPGTGELFF. V is TRBV5-1 and J is TRBJ2-2; 7 nucleotides line up with TRBD1. This CDR3 spans 15 amino acids. V was pared by 7 bases and J by 4 bases, with 10 bases of the junction left unmatched. Germline V gives CDR1 SGHRS, CDR2 YFSETQ.

This chain links TRBV29-1 with TRBJ2-3; 9 bases are shared with TRBD2. From germline, CDR1 is SQVTM and CDR2 ANQGSEA. With 5 bases clipped from V and 1 base from J, the junction kept 7 bases outside the gene matches. This CDR3 contains 15 residues. CDR3 DNA: TGCAGCGTTATTCGGACTAGCGCCGGCACAGATACGCAGTATTTT. It codes for CSVIRTSAGTDTQYF.

V usage is TRBV4-1 and J usage is TRBJ1-2; tentative D call: TRBD1 (5 bases). V was shortened by 3 bases and J by 6 bases, with 8 bases between the two germline ends. The germline CDR1 and CDR2 sequences are MGHRA and YSYEKL. The CDR3 length is 12 residues. For the CDR3, the DNA is TGCGCCAGCAGCCAGGGGACCAATGGCTACACCTTC. Protein product: CASSQGTNGYTF.

The rearrangement uses TRBV7-9 and TRBJ1-2; weak D call: TRBD1 (6 bases). V shed 3 bases and J shed 6 bases, with 11 bases lying between them. Germline CDR1 reads SEHNR; CDR2 reads FQNEAQ (reference sequence). The CDR3 totals 13 residues. The CDR3 sequence: CASSFEGGDGYTF. The CDR3 region has the DNA TGTGCCAGCAGCTTCGAGGGGGGCGATGGCTACACCTTC.

The chain employs TRBV29-1 and TRBJ2-7, with TRBD1 as a possible D gene (6 bases). Trimming left V 7 bases short and J 1 base short, with 17 bases between. Germline V gene lookup returns CDR1 SQVTM and CDR2 ANQGSEA. The CDR3 runs to 14 residues. CDR3 DNA sequence: TGCAGCGCTACACAGGGCCTGAATTCCTACGAGCAGTACTTC. This translates into CSATQGLNSYEQYF.

This chain uses TRBV25-1 with TRBJ2-2, with 9 bases that match TRBD2. Germline V gives CDR1 MGHDK, CDR2 SYGVNS. V was pared by 7 bases and J by 5 bases, with 11 bases of the junction left unmatched. There are 16 residues in the CDR3. DNA for the CDR3: TGTGCCAGCAACCCAACTAGCGGGCCGGGGACCGGGGAGCTGTTTTTT. Residues: CASNPTSGPGTGELFF.

This clonotype came up a few times. The CDR3 loop is CASTPGWSRGRANYGYTF. The CDR3 nucleotides read TGTGCCAGCACCCCGGGCTGGAGCAGGGGTCGGGCTAACTATGGCTACACCTTC. The V call is TRBV28, the J call TRBJ1-2; a weak D match, TRBD1 (6 bases). The CDR3 is made up of 18 amino acids. The V end was cut by 7 bases, the J end by 0 bases, with 24 bases between. In germline, CDR1 is MDHEN, CDR2 SYDVKM.

The chain's CDR3 is CASSFAGGGYGYTF. In DNA, the CDR3 is TGCGCCAGCAGCTTTGCGGGTGGGGGCTATGGCTACACCTTC. This sequence joins TRBV5-1 and TRBJ1-2; maybe TRBD1 (5 bases). This CDR3 has 14 residues. Germline CDR1 SGHRS, CDR2 YFSETQ. V lost 2 bases and J lost 4, with 12 bases in between.

The chain links TRBV19 to TRBJ1-6; 7 bases match TRBD1. Germline CDR1 reads LNHDA; CDR2 reads SQIVND (reference sequence). Unmatched junction bases numbered 7, after V lost 4 bases and J lost 7 bases. The CDR3 is 15 residues long. CDR3 coding DNA: TGTGCCAGTAGTAAGGGGGCAGGGACGAATTCACCCCTCCACTTT. It yields the protein CASSKGAGTNSPLHF.

The V call is TRBV12-3 or TRBV12-4, the J call TRBJ1-3; D unclear. The V end lost 1 base, the J end lost 0 bases, and 10 bases lay between the germline ends. This CDR3 comprises 16 residues. The CDR3 region has the DNA TGTGCCAGCAGTTTAGATCAGACCGGCTCTGGAAACACCATATATTTT. This sequence encodes CASSLDQTGSGNTIYF.